This TCR beta chain was captured in a study of blood T cell repertoires in COVID-19 (TCRdb year 2020). About the study as a whole: Samples from collaborators originated in the United States, Italy and Spain and spanned both the acute and convalescent phases of COVID-19. The material from the prospective study consisted of cDNA or gDNA derived from T cells, B-cell-depleted T cells, or PBMCs. Subjects who had been exposed to COVID-19, were actively infected with it, or had recovered from it provided the deeply sampled blood TCRbeta repertoires that made up the dataset. A freely available public database, intended as a resource for researchers studying the immune response to SARS-CoV-2, is where the repertoires were released. The samples were drawn from the first 160 participants of the ongoing ImmuneRACE study and from 1,254 subjects provided by 6 global collaborators. Nearly every sample came with metadata listing a de-identified subject ID, COVID-19 status, age in years and sex. HLA class I and class II types, where available, came from metadata supplied by the sample provider rather than from assay-based typing.

The immunoSEQ Assay, a bias-controlled multiplex PCR, was used to amplify TCRbeta CDR3 regions from genomic DNA. Per the source publication's procedure: The number of nucleated cells in each sample was estimated from the amplification of reference gene primers within the assay. Sequence reads were collapsed and filtered to measure the absolute abundance of every unique TCRbeta CDR3 rearrangement. For each sample, productive Simpson clonality was calculated as the square root of Simpson's diversity index across productive rearrangements. As stored in TCRdb, this immuneACCESS dataset retains in-frame rearrangements with V and J assigned. A fraction of the clones does not appear; measured against another copy, unresolved V genes explain less than half of the discrepancy, and the remainder lacks a known reason. The D gene and trimming were derived from the DNA, and the V and J assignments and clone size from that table. The sample yields over 450,000 clones; about 88% were counted once. The top ten constitute 7.8% of the sample.

Points on this clone: No cognate antigen has been identified for it. Per-base quality was not reported, and no clone a single base away is much larger than it.

The germline V gene (reference sequence) supplies CDR1 MNHEY and CDR2 SMNVEV. The junction shows trimming of 8 bases on V and 2 bases on J, plus 12 bases between the germline ends. The CDR3 covers 13 residues, taking in both the cysteine and the phenylalanine. Only the CDR3 portion is preserved as DNA: 39 bases, with reading frame beginning at the first base. Broad study findings and their caveats: The amount of clinical and demographic metadata varied by source and participant and was provided uncurated.

One collaborating source in Seattle enrolled patients while the patients were actively infected and followed the patients over time throughout the course of disease. Each collaborating institution followed its own protocols to collect whole blood in K2EDTA tubes. For TCRbeta analysis, collaborators shipped samples as frozen whole blood, isolated PBMCs, or DNA extracted from either of those sample types. Material: peripheral blood. The chain is encoded by TRBV27 joined to TRBJ1-2, with a weak D call of TRBD1 (5 bases match). This receptor was obtained from a woman aged 50 to 60 with COVID-19, enrolled during active disease. The DNA sequence follows: TGTGCCAGCGGGAGGGGCCCCAACTATGGCTACACCTTC. The encoded protein is CASGRGPNYGYTF.